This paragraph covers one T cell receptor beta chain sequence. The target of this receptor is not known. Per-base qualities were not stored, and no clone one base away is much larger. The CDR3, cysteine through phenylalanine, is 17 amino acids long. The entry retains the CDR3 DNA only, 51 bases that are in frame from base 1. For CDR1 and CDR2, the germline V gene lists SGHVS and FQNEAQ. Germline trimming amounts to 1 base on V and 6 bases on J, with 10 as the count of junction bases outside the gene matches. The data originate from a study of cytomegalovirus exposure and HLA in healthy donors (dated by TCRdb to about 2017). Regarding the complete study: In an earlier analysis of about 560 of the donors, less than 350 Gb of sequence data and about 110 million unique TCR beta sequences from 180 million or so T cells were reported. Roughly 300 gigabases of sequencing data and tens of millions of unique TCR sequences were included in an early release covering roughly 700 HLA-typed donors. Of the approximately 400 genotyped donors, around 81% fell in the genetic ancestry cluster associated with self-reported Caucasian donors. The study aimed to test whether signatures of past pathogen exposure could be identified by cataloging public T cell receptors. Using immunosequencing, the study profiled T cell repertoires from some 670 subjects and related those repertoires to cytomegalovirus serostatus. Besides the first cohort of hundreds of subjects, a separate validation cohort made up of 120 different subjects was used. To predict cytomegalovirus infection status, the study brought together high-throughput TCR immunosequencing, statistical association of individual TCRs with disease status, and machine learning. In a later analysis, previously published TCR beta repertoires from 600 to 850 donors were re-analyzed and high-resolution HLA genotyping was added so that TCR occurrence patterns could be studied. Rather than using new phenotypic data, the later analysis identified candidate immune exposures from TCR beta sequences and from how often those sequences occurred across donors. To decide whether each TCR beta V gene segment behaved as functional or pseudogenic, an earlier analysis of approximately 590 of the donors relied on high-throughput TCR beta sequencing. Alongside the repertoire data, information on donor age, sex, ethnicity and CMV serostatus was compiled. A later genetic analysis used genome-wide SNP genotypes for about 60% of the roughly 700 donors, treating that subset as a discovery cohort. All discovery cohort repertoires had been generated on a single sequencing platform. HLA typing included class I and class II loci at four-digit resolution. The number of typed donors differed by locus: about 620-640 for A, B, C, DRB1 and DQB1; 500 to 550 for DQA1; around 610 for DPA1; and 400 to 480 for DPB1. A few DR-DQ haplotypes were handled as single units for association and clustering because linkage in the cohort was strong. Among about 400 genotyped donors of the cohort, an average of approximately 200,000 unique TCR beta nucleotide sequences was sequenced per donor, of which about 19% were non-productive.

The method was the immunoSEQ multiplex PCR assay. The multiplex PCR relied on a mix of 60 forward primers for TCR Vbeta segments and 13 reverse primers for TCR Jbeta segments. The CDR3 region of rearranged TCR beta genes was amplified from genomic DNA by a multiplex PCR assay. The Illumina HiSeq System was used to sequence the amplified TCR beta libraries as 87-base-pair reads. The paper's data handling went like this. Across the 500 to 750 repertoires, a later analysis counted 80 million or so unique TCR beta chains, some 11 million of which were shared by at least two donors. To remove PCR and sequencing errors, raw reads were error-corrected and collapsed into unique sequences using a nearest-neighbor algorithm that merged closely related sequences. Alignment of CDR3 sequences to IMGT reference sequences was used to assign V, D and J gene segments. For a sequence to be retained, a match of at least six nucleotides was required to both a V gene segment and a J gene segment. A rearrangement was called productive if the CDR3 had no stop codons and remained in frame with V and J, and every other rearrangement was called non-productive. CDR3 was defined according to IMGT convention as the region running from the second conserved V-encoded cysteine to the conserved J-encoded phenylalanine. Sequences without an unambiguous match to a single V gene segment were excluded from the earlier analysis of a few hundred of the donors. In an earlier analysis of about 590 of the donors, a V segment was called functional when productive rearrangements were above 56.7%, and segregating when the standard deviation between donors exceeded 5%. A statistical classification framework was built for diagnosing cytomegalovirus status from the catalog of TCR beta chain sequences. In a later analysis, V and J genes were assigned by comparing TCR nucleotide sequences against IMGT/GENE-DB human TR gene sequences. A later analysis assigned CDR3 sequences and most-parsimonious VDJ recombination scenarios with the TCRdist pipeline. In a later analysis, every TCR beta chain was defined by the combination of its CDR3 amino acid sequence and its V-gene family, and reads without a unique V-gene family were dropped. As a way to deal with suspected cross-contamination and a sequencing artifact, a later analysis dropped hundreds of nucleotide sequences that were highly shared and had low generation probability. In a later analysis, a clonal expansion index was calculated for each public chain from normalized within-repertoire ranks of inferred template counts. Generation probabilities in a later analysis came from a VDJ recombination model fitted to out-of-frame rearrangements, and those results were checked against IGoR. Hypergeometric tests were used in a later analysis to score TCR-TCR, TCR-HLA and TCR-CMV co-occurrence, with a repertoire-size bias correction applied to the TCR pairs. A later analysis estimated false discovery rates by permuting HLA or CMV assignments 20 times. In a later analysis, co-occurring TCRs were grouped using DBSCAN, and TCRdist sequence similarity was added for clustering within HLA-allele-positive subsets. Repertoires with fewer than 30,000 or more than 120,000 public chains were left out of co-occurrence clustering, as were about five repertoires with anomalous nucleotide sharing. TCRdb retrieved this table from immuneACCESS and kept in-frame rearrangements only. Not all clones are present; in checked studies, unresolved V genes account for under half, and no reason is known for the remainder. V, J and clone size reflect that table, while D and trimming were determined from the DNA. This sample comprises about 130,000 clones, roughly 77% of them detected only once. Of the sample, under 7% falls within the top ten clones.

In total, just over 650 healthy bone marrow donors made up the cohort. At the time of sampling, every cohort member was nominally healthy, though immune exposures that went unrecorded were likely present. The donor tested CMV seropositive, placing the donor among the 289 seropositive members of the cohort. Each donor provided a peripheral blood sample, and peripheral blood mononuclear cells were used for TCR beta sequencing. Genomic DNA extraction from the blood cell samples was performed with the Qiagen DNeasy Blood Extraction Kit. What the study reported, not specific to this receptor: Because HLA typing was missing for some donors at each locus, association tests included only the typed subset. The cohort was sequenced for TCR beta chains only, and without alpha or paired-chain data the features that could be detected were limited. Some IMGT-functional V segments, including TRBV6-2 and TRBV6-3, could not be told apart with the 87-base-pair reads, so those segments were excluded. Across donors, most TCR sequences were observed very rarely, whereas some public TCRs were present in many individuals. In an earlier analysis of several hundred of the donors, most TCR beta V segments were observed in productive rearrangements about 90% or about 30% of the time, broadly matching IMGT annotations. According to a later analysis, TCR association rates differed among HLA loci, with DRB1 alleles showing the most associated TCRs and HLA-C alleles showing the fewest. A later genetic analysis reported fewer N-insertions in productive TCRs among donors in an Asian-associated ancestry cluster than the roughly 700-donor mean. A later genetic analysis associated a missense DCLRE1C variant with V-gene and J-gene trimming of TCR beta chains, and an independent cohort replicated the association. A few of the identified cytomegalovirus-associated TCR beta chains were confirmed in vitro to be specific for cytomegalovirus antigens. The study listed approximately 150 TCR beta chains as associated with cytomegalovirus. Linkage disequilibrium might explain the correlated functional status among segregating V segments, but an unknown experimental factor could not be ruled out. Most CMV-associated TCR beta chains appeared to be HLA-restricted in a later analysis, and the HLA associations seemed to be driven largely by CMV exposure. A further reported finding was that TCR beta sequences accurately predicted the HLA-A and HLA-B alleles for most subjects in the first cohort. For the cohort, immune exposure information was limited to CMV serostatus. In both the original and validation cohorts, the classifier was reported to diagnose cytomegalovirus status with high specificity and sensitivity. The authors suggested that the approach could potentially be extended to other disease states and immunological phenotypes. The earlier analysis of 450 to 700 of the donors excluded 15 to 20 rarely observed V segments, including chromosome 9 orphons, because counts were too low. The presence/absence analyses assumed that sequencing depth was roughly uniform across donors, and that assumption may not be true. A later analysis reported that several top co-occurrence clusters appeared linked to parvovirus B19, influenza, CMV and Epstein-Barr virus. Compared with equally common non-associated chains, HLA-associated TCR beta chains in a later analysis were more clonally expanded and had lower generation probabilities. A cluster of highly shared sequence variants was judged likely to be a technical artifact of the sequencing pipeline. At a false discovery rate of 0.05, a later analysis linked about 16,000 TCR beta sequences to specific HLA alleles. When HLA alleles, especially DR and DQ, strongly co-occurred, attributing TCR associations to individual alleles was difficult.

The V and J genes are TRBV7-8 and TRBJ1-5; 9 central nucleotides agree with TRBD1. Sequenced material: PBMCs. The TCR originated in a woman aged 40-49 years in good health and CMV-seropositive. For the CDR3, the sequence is CASSLDWGTGSSQPQHF. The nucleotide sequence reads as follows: TGTGCCAGCAGCTTAGATTGGGGGACAGGGTCGAGTCAGCCCCAGCATTTT.